These T cell receptor beta chains were read from a single sample in a study of T cell responses to AZD1222 COVID-19 vaccine. The table came from immunoSEQ multiplex PCR; TCRdb's copy has only in-frame clones and leaves some out. The sample yields some 150,000 clones, 90% seen once. The sample consisted of peripheral blood, taken on day 0 of AZD1222 vaccination. The receptors shown here come from an adult in good health. Each CDR3 is given with its conserved first and last residue. A D gene is named only where the DNA matches it firmly. The listing skips clone size in some rows; elsewhere it reads once, few, many or a size class.

clone size: -; D gene: -; J gene: TRBJ1-2; V gene: TRBV5-8; CDR3 DNA: TGTGCCAGCAGCTTGAGGCCATCCGACAACCTAAACTATGGCTACACCTTC; CDR3 protein: CASSLRPSDNLNYGYTF
clone size: -; D gene: -; J gene: TRBJ1-6; V gene: TRBV28; CDR3 DNA: TGTGCCAGCACCGAGGGGGGGGGTTGGAATTCACCCCTCCACTTT; CDR3 protein: CASTEGGGWNSPLHF
clone size: few; D gene: -; J gene: TRBJ1-5; V gene: TRBV3-1/TRBV3-2; CDR3 DNA: TGTGCCAGCAGCAGGTCACTAAGCAAAAATCAGCCCCAGCATTTT; CDR3 protein: CASSRSLSKNQPQHF
clone size: -; D gene: -; J gene: TRBJ1-1; V gene: TRBV27; CDR3 DNA: TGTGCCAGCAGCCTCGTATGGGGGAACACTGAAGCTTTCTTT; CDR3 protein: CASSLVWGNTEAFF
clone size: -; D gene: -; J gene: TRBJ1-5; V gene: TRBV6-1; CDR3 DNA: TGTGCCAGCAGTGAATTAAGGCAGGGTAGCAATCAGCCCCAGCATTTT; CDR3 protein: CASSELRQGSNQPQHF
clone size: few; D gene: TRBD2; J gene: TRBJ2-1; V gene: TRBV7-9; CDR3 DNA: TGTGCCAGCAGCTTAGGACTAGCGGACCGTTACAATGAGCAGTTCTTC; CDR3 protein: CASSLGLADRYNEQFF
clone size: few; D gene: -; J gene: TRBJ1-1; V gene: TRBV6-5; CDR3 DNA: TGTGCCAGCAGTTACAGGAACACTGAAGCTTTCTTT; CDR3 protein: CASSYRNTEAFF
clone size: -; D gene: -; J gene: TRBJ2-2; V gene: TRBV5-4; CDR3 DNA: TGTGCCAGCAGCCCACGGCGGGGAGTCTCCACCGGGGAGCTGTTTTTT; CDR3 protein: CASSPRRGVSTGELFF
clone size: -; D gene: TRBD1; J gene: TRBJ1-4; V gene: TRBV3-1/TRBV3-2; CDR3 DNA: TGTGCCAGCAGCCAAGAAGGCCACAGGGGAAAAGCTAATGAAAAACTGTTTTTT; CDR3 protein: CASSQEGHRGKANEKLFF
clone size: -; D gene: TRBD2; J gene: TRBJ2-7; V gene: TRBV29-1; CDR3 DNA: TGCAGCGTTGATCCGAGCGGGAGCTCCTACGAGCAGTACTTC; CDR3 protein: CSVDPSGSSYEQYF
clone size: -; D gene: TRBD1; J gene: TRBJ2-7; V gene: TRBV27; CDR3 DNA: TGTGCCAGCAGTTTAAGTGGGGGACAGGGTCCCTACGAGCAGTACTTC; CDR3 protein: CASSLSGGQGPYEQYF
clone size: -; D gene: TRBD2; J gene: TRBJ2-1; V gene: TRBV11-3; CDR3 DNA: TGTGCCAGCATGGCCCGGCGGGGGGGTGGTGAGCAGTTCTTC; CDR3 protein: CASMARRGGGEQFF
clone size: -; D gene: TRBD2; J gene: TRBJ2-1; V gene: TRBV4-2; CDR3 DNA: TGTGCCAGCAGCCGCAGTTTTGGACTAGCGGGGGGGAACAATGAGCAGTTCTTC; CDR3 protein: CASSRSFGLAGGNNEQFF
clone size: -; D gene: -; J gene: TRBJ1-5; V gene: TRBV19; CDR3 DNA: TGTGCCAGTACCTGGGGGGCTCAGCCCCAGCATTTT; CDR3 protein: CASTWGAQPQHF
clone size: -; D gene: -; J gene: TRBJ2-1; V gene: TRBV6-2/TRBV6-3; CDR3 DNA: TGTGCCAGCAGCCCCGGGACTCTGATAACCTTTGGCTCCTACAATGAGCAGTTCTTC; CDR3 protein: CASSPGTLITFGSYNEQFF
clone size: -; D gene: -; J gene: TRBJ1-1; V gene: TRBV9; CDR3 DNA: TGTGCCAGCAGCCCCTTGGACACTGAAGCTTTCTTT; CDR3 protein: CASSPLDTEAFF
clone size: once; D gene: TRBD1; J gene: TRBJ1-1; V gene: TRBV6-5; CDR3 DNA: TGTGCCAGCACCCGAAGTGAGACAGGGGTGGCTTTCTTT; CDR3 protein: CASTRSETGVAFF
clone size: -; D gene: TRBD1; J gene: TRBJ1-4; V gene: TRBV19; CDR3 DNA: TGTGCCAGTAGTATAGATCCGGGACAGCTCCGAAGAGAGCCCGAAAAACTGTTTTTT; CDR3 protein: CASSIDPGQLRREPEKLFF
clone size: once; D gene: -; J gene: TRBJ2-1; V gene: TRBV4-3; CDR3 DNA: TGCGCCAGCAGCCAAGAGGACAACCCTTACAATGAGCAGTTCTTC; CDR3 protein: CASSQEDNPYNEQFF
clone size: -; D gene: -; J gene: TRBJ2-1; V gene: TRBV24-1; CDR3 DNA: TGTGCCACGTGGGACGGATACAATGAGCAGTTCTTC; CDR3 protein: CATWDGYNEQFF
clone size: -; D gene: TRBD1; J gene: TRBJ1-6; V gene: TRBV27; CDR3 DNA: TGTGCCAGCAGTTCCGGGACAGGTCCTTCACCCCTCCACTTT; CDR3 protein: CASSSGTGPSPLHF
clone size: -; D gene: -; J gene: TRBJ2-7; V gene: TRBV9; CDR3 DNA: TGTGCCAGCAGCGTAACCGATACGGTATCCTACGAGCAGTACTTC; CDR3 protein: CASSVTDTVSYEQYF
clone size: -; D gene: TRBD1; J gene: TRBJ2-7; V gene: TRBV6-4; CDR3 DNA: TGTGCCAGCAGGAACAACGGGACAGAATACGAGCAGTACTTC; CDR3 protein: CASRNNGTEYEQYF
clone size: -; D gene: TRBD1; J gene: TRBJ2-7; V gene: TRBV10-3; CDR3 DNA: TGTGCCATCAGTGAGTCGAGGCATACAGGGGGTGGCGAGCAGTACTTC; CDR3 protein: CAISESRHTGGGEQYF
clone size: -; D gene: -; J gene: TRBJ1-2; V gene: TRBV10-3; CDR3 DNA: TGTGCCACCTCCGACAGAGGGGGTTACTATGGCTACACCTTC; CDR3 protein: CATSDRGGYYGYTF
clone size: -; D gene: -; J gene: TRBJ2-7; V gene: TRBV19; CDR3 DNA: TGTGCCAGTAGTATAGGTACTCGCTACGAGCAGTACTTC; CDR3 protein: CASSIGTRYEQYF
clone size: -; D gene: TRBD1; J gene: TRBJ2-5; V gene: TRBV10-3; CDR3 DNA: TGTGCCATCAGTGCAAAGGACAGGGGAAGGGAGACCCAGTACTTC; CDR3 protein: CAISAKDRGRETQYF
clone size: once; D gene: -; J gene: TRBJ1-5; V gene: TRBV20-1; CDR3 DNA: TGCAGTGCTAGTCCCCGTGGTAGCAATCAGCCCCAGCATTTT; CDR3 protein: CSASPRGSNQPQHF
clone size: -; D gene: TRBD1; J gene: TRBJ1-6; V gene: TRBV27; CDR3 DNA: TGTGCCAGCAGTTTCGACCAAAGACAGGGGAGCTCCTATAATTCACCCCTCCACTTT; CDR3 protein: CASSFDQRQGSSYNSPLHF
clone size: -; D gene: TRBD1; J gene: TRBJ1-2; V gene: TRBV7-9; CDR3 DNA: TGTGCCAGCAGCTCAGGGACAGATAATTACTCCTATGGCTACACCTTC; CDR3 protein: CASSSGTDNYSYGYTF
clone size: -; D gene: -; J gene: TRBJ1-2; V gene: TRBV5-6; CDR3 DNA: TGTGCCAGCAGCTCCCCGACAGTTTTCTATGGCTACACCTTC; CDR3 protein: CASSSPTVFYGYTF
clone size: -; D gene: -; J gene: TRBJ2-2; V gene: TRBV5-1; CDR3 DNA: TGCGCCAGCAGCTTTGGGTCAGGAGCGAACACCGGGGAGCTGTTTTTT; CDR3 protein: CASSFGSGANTGELFF
clone size: once; D gene: -; J gene: TRBJ1-4; V gene: TRBV21-1; CDR3 DNA: TGTGCCAGCAGCAAAGTTACCGGGACAGGGGATGAAAAACTGTTTTTT; CDR3 protein: CASSKVTGTGDEKLFF
clone size: -; D gene: -; J gene: TRBJ1-2; V gene: TRBV4-3; CDR3 DNA: TGCGCCAGCAGCCAAGTGGTGAGAGCCCCTAACTATGGCTACACCTTC; CDR3 protein: CASSQVVRAPNYGYTF
clone size: once; D gene: TRBD1; J gene: TRBJ2-7; V gene: TRBV7-9; CDR3 DNA: TGTGCCAGCAGCAAAAGAGGGACAGGGTACGAGCAGTACTTC; CDR3 protein: CASSKRGTGYEQYF
clone size: -; D gene: -; J gene: TRBJ1-1; V gene: TRBV11-2; CDR3 DNA: TGTGCCAGCAGCTTAGAACTAGGGGTGAACACTGAAGCTTTCTTT; CDR3 protein: CASSLELGVNTEAFF
clone size: -; D gene: TRBD1; J gene: TRBJ1-4; V gene: TRBV27; CDR3 DNA: TGTGCCAGCAGTCGAGGGACAGGAGAAAAACTGTTTTTT; CDR3 protein: CASSRGTGEKLFF
clone size: -; D gene: -; J gene: TRBJ2-7; V gene: TRBV19; CDR3 DNA: TGTGCCAGTAGTACGGGACCCGACCGCCCCTCCTACGAGCAGTACTTC; CDR3 protein: CASSTGPDRPSYEQYF
clone size: -; D gene: -; J gene: TRBJ1-4; V gene: TRBV7-2; CDR3 DNA: TGTGCCAGCAGCTTCCGCCTAGGTCGGGCAACTAATGAAAAACTGTTTTTT; CDR3 protein: CASSFRLGRATNEKLFF
clone size: -; D gene: -; J gene: TRBJ2-3; V gene: TRBV29-1; CDR3 DNA: TGCAGCGTTGGACAGGTCACAGATACGCAGTATTTT; CDR3 protein: CSVGQVTDTQYF
clone size: -; D gene: -; J gene: TRBJ1-5; V gene: TRBV29-1; CDR3 DNA: TGCAGCGTTGGCGGGGCTAGGGGTCAGCCCCAGCATTTT; CDR3 protein: CSVGGARGQPQHF
clone size: -; D gene: -; J gene: TRBJ2-7; V gene: TRBV19; CDR3 DNA: TGTGCCAGTAGTACTATGGTGAAAGCGGGCTACGAGCAGTACTTC; CDR3 protein: CASSTMVKAGYEQYF
clone size: -; D gene: TRBD2; J gene: TRBJ2-5; V gene: TRBV7-2; CDR3 DNA: TGTGCCAGCAGCTTAATTCTAGCGGGATACCAAGAGACCCAGTACTTC; CDR3 protein: CASSLILAGYQETQYF
clone size: -; D gene: -; J gene: TRBJ2-7; V gene: TRBV12-3/TRBV12-4; CDR3 DNA: TGTGCCAGCAGTTCCCCCGGGACCTACGAGCAGTACTTC; CDR3 protein: CASSSPGTYEQYF
clone size: -; D gene: TRBD1; J gene: TRBJ1-6; V gene: TRBV28; CDR3 DNA: TGTGCCAGCAGTTTGCTGACAGGGTTGGATAATTCACCCCTCCACTTT; CDR3 protein: CASSLLTGLDNSPLHF
clone size: few; D gene: -; J gene: TRBJ2-7; V gene: TRBV12-3/TRBV12-4; CDR3 DNA: TGTGCCAGCAGAAGGGACACTAACTACGAGCAGTACTTC; CDR3 protein: CASRRDTNYEQYF
clone size: -; D gene: -; J gene: TRBJ1-6; V gene: TRBV15; CDR3 DNA: TGTGCCACCAGCAAGGTAGACCCGGGTAATTCACCCCTCCACTTT; CDR3 protein: CATSKVDPGNSPLHF
clone size: -; D gene: -; J gene: TRBJ2-1; V gene: TRBV6-5; CDR3 DNA: TGTGCCAGCAGTTCGCGGCGGCTCTTCTACAATGAGCAGTTCTTC; CDR3 protein: CASSSRRLFYNEQFF
clone size: -; D gene: TRBD1; J gene: TRBJ2-7; V gene: TRBV19; CDR3 DNA: TGTGCCAGCACAGGGGGCATAAGAACTAGCGAGCAGTACTTC; CDR3 protein: CASTGGIRTSEQYF
clone size: -; D gene: -; J gene: TRBJ1-1; V gene: TRBV6-4; CDR3 DNA: TGTGCCAGCAGGGACACCGACCGCTTCTCGGAAGCTTTCTTT; CDR3 protein: CASRDTDRFSEAFF
clone size: -; D gene: -; J gene: TRBJ1-4; V gene: TRBV29-1; CDR3 DNA: TGCAGCGTTGAAGACGCAACTAATGAAAAACTGTTTTTT; CDR3 protein: CSVEDATNEKLFF
clone size: once; D gene: -; J gene: TRBJ2-7; V gene: TRBV7-2; CDR3 DNA: TGTGCCAGCAGCGACCAGGGGGGAGCCTACGAGCAGTACTTC; CDR3 protein: CASSDQGGAYEQYF
clone size: -; D gene: -; J gene: TRBJ2-3; V gene: TRBV5-6; CDR3 DNA: TGTGCCAGCAGCTTAATGGTAGTGGGGACAGATACGCAGTATTTT; CDR3 protein: CASSLMVVGTDTQYF
clone size: -; D gene: -; J gene: TRBJ2-7; V gene: TRBV20-1; CDR3 DNA: TGCAGTGCTAGTTATTGGCGGGTTGCCTACGAGCAGTACTTC; CDR3 protein: CSASYWRVAYEQYF
clone size: once; D gene: -; J gene: TRBJ2-2; V gene: TRBV9; CDR3 DNA: TGTGCCAGCAGCCTGGACCTCTCCGATGGCACCGGGGAGCTGTTTTTT; CDR3 protein: CASSLDLSDGTGELFF
clone size: -; D gene: -; J gene: TRBJ1-2; V gene: TRBV6-2/TRBV6-3; CDR3 DNA: TGTGCCAGCAGTTACTCGAATTTTAGACGTACCCAGCCCTACTATGGCTACACCTTC; CDR3 protein: CASSYSNFRRTQPYYGYTF
clone size: -; D gene: -; J gene: TRBJ1-1; V gene: TRBV5-1; CDR3 DNA: TGCGCCAGCAGCGGCGCAACAGAGAACACTGAAGCTTTCTTT; CDR3 protein: CASSGATENTEAFF